This is a list of T cell receptor beta chains from one sample in a study of T cell responses to AZD1222 COVID-19 vaccine. The data were produced by immunoSEQ multiplex PCR, yet TCRdb's version contains in-frame clones alone and is incomplete. Among some 86,000 clones listed, around 80% were seen once. The sample in question was peripheral blood, obtained on day 0 of AZD1222 vaccination. These receptors were obtained from an adult in good health. CDR3s include the opening cysteine and the closing phenylalanine or tryptophan. D genes are given only for firm matches. Where a row states a size, it is once, few, many or the class of an expanded clone; other rows omit it.

d_gene: TRBD1
abundance: .
j_gene: TRBJ1-6
v_gene: TRBV19
CDR3aa: CATLSTGENSPLHF
CDR3nt: TGTGCCACCCTATCGACAGGGGAGAATTCACCCCTCCACTTT

d_gene: .
abundance: .
j_gene: TRBJ2-7
v_gene: TRBV19
CDR3aa: CASSIGPQSSYEQYF
CDR3nt: TGTGCCAGTAGTATAGGTCCGCAAAGCTCCTACGAGCAGTACTTC

d_gene: TRBD1
abundance: .
j_gene: TRBJ2-7
v_gene: TRBV19
CDR3aa: CASSTTPDRAHEQYF
CDR3nt: TGTGCCAGTAGTACTACCCCCGACAGGGCACACGAGCAGTACTTC

d_gene: .
abundance: few
j_gene: TRBJ1-1
v_gene: TRBV2
CDR3aa: CASQIGQSTEAFF
CDR3nt: TGTGCCAGCCAGATCGGCCAGAGCACTGAAGCTTTCTTT

d_gene: .
abundance: .
j_gene: TRBJ2-3
v_gene: TRBV4-1
CDR3aa: CASSPPIAASTDTQYF
CDR3nt: TGCGCCAGCAGCCCCCCAATAGCGGCAAGCACAGATACGCAGTATTTT

d_gene: TRBD1
abundance: .
j_gene: TRBJ2-5
v_gene: TRBV6-1
CDR3aa: CASSDNDRAETQYF
CDR3nt: TGTGCCAGCAGTGATAACGACAGGGCAGAGACCCAGTACTTC

d_gene: .
abundance: .
j_gene: TRBJ1-2
v_gene: TRBV5-4
CDR3aa: CASSLEVGGYTF
CDR3nt: TGTGCCAGCAGCTTGGAAGTCGGCGGCTACACCTTC

d_gene: TRBD2
abundance: once
j_gene: TRBJ2-7
v_gene: TRBV6-5
CDR3aa: CASSRGLAGDEQYF
CDR3nt: TGTGCCAGCAGTCGGGGACTAGCGGGGGACGAGCAGTACTTC

d_gene: TRBD2
abundance: .
j_gene: TRBJ2-1
v_gene: TRBV24-1
CDR3aa: CATSLKSGVPDGEQFF
CDR3nt: TGTGCCACCAGCCTTAAAAGCGGGGTCCCCGACGGTGAGCAGTTCTTC

d_gene: .
abundance: few
j_gene: TRBJ2-1
v_gene: TRBV20-1
CDR3aa: CSASSLGEQFF
CDR3nt: TGCAGTGCTAGCTCTTTAGGGGAGCAGTTCTTC

d_gene: TRBD1
abundance: .
j_gene: TRBJ2-2
v_gene: TRBV19
CDR3aa: CASSAGTGGGTGELFF
CDR3nt: TGTGCCAGTAGTGCTGGGACAGGGGGCGGAACCGGGGAGCTGTTTTTT

d_gene: .
abundance: .
j_gene: TRBJ2-3
v_gene: TRBV10-1
CDR3aa: CASSVIREDTQYF
CDR3nt: TGCGCCAGCAGTGTCATTCGAGAAGATACGCAGTATTTT

d_gene: TRBD1
abundance: .
j_gene: TRBJ1-6
v_gene: TRBV2
CDR3aa: CASVEQGPDSPLHF
CDR3nt: TGTGCCAGCGTAGAACAGGGGCCGGATTCACCCCTCCACTTT

d_gene: .
abundance: .
j_gene: TRBJ1-5
v_gene: TRBV2
CDR3aa: CASSPPNRDSNQPQHF
CDR3nt: TGTGCCAGCAGTCCGCCGAACAGGGATAGCAATCAGCCCCAGCATTTT

d_gene: .
abundance: .
j_gene: TRBJ2-3
v_gene: TRBV6-5
CDR3aa: CASNSDSTDTQYF
CDR3nt: TGTGCCAGCAACTCGGACAGCACAGATACGCAGTATTTT

d_gene: TRBD1
abundance: .
j_gene: TRBJ2-5
v_gene: TRBV10-3
CDR3aa: CAISAGTGSRETQYF
CDR3nt: TGTGCCATCAGTGCGGGGACAGGGTCTCGAGAGACCCAGTACTTC

d_gene: .
abundance: .
j_gene: TRBJ1-2
v_gene: TRBV5-1
CDR3aa: CASSLVGPGYGYTF
CDR3nt: TGCGCCAGCAGCTTGGTAGGGCCCGGCTATGGCTACACCTTC

d_gene: .
abundance: .
j_gene: TRBJ1-1
v_gene: TRBV19
CDR3aa: CASSGGRVNTEAFF
CDR3nt: TGTGCCAGTAGCGGGGGCAGAGTGAACACTGAAGCTTTCTTT

d_gene: .
abundance: .
j_gene: TRBJ1-2
v_gene: TRBV15
CDR3aa: CATSRVPADSGYTF
CDR3nt: TGTGCCACCAGCAGAGTTCCCGCCGATTCCGGCTACACCTTC

d_gene: TRBD1
abundance: .
j_gene: TRBJ1-1
v_gene: TRBV28
CDR3aa: CASNPSPGQLNTEAFF
CDR3nt: TGTGCCAGCAATCCTTCTCCGGGACAGCTGAACACTGAAGCTTTCTTT

d_gene: .
abundance: .
j_gene: TRBJ2-1
v_gene: TRBV6-5
CDR3aa: CASSTASGNEQFF
CDR3nt: TGTGCCAGCAGTACCGCGTCTGGGAATGAGCAGTTCTTC

d_gene: TRBD1
abundance: .
j_gene: TRBJ2-2
v_gene: TRBV6-4
CDR3aa: CASRFSPGQGANTGELFF
CDR3nt: TGTGCCAGCAGATTTTCACCGGGACAGGGGGCGAACACCGGGGAGCTGTTTTTT

d_gene: .
abundance: .
j_gene: TRBJ1-5
v_gene: TRBV6-5
CDR3aa: CASSYDGDLMPQHF
CDR3nt: TGTGCCAGCAGTTACGACGGGGACCTAATGCCCCAGCATTTT

d_gene: TRBD1
abundance: .
j_gene: TRBJ1-6
v_gene: TRBV2
CDR3aa: CASQGQGTNNSPLHF
CDR3nt: TGTGCCAGCCAAGGACAGGGTACGAATAATTCACCCCTCCACTTT

d_gene: .
abundance: .
j_gene: TRBJ2-5
v_gene: TRBV6-1
CDR3aa: CASSEAGAGETQYF
CDR3nt: TGTGCCAGCAGTGAAGCCGGAGCAGGGGAGACCCAGTACTTC

d_gene: .
abundance: .
j_gene: TRBJ1-3
v_gene: TRBV3-1/TRBV3-2
CDR3aa: CASSQGRRGNTIYF
CDR3nt: TGTGCCAGCAGCCAAGGACGCAGGGGAAACACCATATATTTT

d_gene: .
abundance: few
j_gene: TRBJ1-4
v_gene: TRBV16
CDR3aa: CASSHYRDEKLFF
CDR3nt: TGTGCCAGCAGCCATTACAGGGATGAAAAACTGTTTTTT

d_gene: TRBD1
abundance: few
j_gene: TRBJ2-7
v_gene: TRBV13
CDR3aa: CASSLGPGGRSSYEQYF
CDR3nt: TGTGCCAGCAGCTTAGGCCCAGGGGGCAGGAGCTCCTACGAGCAGTACTTC

d_gene: TRBD1
abundance: .
j_gene: TRBJ2-2
v_gene: TRBV6-6
CDR3aa: CASRLGQGVGELFF
CDR3nt: TGTGCCAGCAGACTGGGACAGGGCGTCGGGGAGCTGTTTTTT

d_gene: TRBD1
abundance: .
j_gene: TRBJ1-2
v_gene: TRBV19
CDR3aa: CASSPGQGIWGYTF
CDR3nt: TGTGCCAGTAGTCCCGGACAGGGGATTTGGGGCTACACCTTC

d_gene: .
abundance: few
j_gene: TRBJ2-2
v_gene: TRBV18
CDR3aa: CASSPYLNTGELFF
CDR3nt: TGTGCCAGCTCACCATATCTTAACACCGGGGAGCTGTTTTTT

d_gene: .
abundance: .
j_gene: TRBJ2-5
v_gene: TRBV3-1/TRBV3-2
CDR3aa: CVSSRRGETQYF
CDR3nt: TGTGTCAGCAGTCGACGGGGAGAGACCCAGTACTTC

d_gene: .
abundance: .
j_gene: TRBJ1-2
v_gene: TRBV5-5
CDR3aa: CASSLAGSDPYSLGYGYTF
CDR3nt: TGTGCCAGCAGCTTGGCGGGGTCAGACCCTTATTCGCTCGGTTATGGCTACACCTTC

d_gene: .
abundance: .
j_gene: TRBJ2-1
v_gene: TRBV15
CDR3aa: CATSRDHRGSGEQFF
CDR3nt: TGTGCCACCAGCAGAGATCATCGCGGTTCGGGTGAGCAGTTCTTC

d_gene: .
abundance: .
j_gene: TRBJ2-2
v_gene: TRBV18
CDR3aa: CASSPPNRGGGELFF
CDR3nt: TGTGCCAGCTCACCACCTAACAGGGGAGGCGGGGAGCTGTTTTTT

d_gene: .
abundance: .
j_gene: TRBJ2-7
v_gene: TRBV7-6
CDR3aa: CASSFAQGGEQYF
CDR3nt: TGTGCCAGCAGCTTTGCCCAGGGGGGAGAGCAGTACTTC

d_gene: .
abundance: .
j_gene: TRBJ1-1
v_gene: TRBV6-5
CDR3aa: CASSYPKDHGGTEAFF
CDR3nt: TGTGCCAGCAGTTACCCGAAAGACCACGGGGGGACTGAAGCTTTCTTT

d_gene: TRBD2
abundance: .
j_gene: TRBJ2-1
v_gene: TRBV4-2
CDR3aa: CASSQLAEAYNEQFF
CDR3nt: TGTGCCAGCAGCCAACTAGCGGAGGCCTACAATGAGCAGTTCTTC

d_gene: .
abundance: .
j_gene: TRBJ2-2
v_gene: TRBV7-9
CDR3aa: CASSFLPGAGELFF
CDR3nt: TGTGCCAGCAGCTTCCTTCCAGGGGCCGGGGAGCTGTTTTTT

d_gene: .
abundance: .
j_gene: TRBJ1-1
v_gene: TRBV25-1
CDR3aa: CASGRAGLNTEAFF
CDR3nt: TGTGCCAGTGGTCGGGCAGGTCTGAACACTGAAGCTTTCTTT

d_gene: TRBD2
abundance: once
j_gene: TRBJ2-5
v_gene: TRBV18
CDR3aa: CASSPPETSPKETQYF
CDR3nt: TGTGCCAGCTCACCACCGGAGACTAGCCCTAAAGAGACCCAGTACTTC

d_gene: .
abundance: .
j_gene: TRBJ1-5
v_gene: TRBV6-6
CDR3aa: CASSYTQNQPQHF
CDR3nt: TGTGCCAGCAGTTATACGCAAAATCAGCCCCAGCATTTT

d_gene: .
abundance: once
j_gene: TRBJ2-5
v_gene: TRBV5-1
CDR3aa: CASSLWRGNQETQYF
CDR3nt: TGCGCCAGCAGCTTGTGGCGGGGCAACCAAGAGACCCAGTACTTC

d_gene: .
abundance: .
j_gene: TRBJ2-5
v_gene: TRBV10-1
CDR3aa: CASSDSQETQYF
CDR3nt: TGCGCCAGCAGTGACAGCCAAGAGACCCAGTACTTC

d_gene: .
abundance: once
j_gene: TRBJ1-2
v_gene: TRBV24-1
CDR3aa: CATSDTGRNYGYTF
CDR3nt: TGTGCCACCAGTGATACTGGACGGAACTATGGCTACACCTTC

d_gene: TRBD1
abundance: .
j_gene: TRBJ1-2
v_gene: TRBV4-1
CDR3aa: CASSQDETGNYGYTF
CDR3nt: TGCGCCAGCAGCCAAGATGAGACAGGGAACTATGGCTACACCTTC

d_gene: .
abundance: .
j_gene: TRBJ1-2
v_gene: TRBV9
CDR3aa: CASSVGGIGGYTF
CDR3nt: TGTGCCAGCAGCGTAGGAGGGATCGGTGGCTACACCTTC

d_gene: .
abundance: .
j_gene: TRBJ1-3
v_gene: TRBV6-2/TRBV6-3
CDR3aa: CASSLDNSGNTIYF
CDR3nt: TGTGCCAGCAGTCTGGACAACTCTGGAAACACCATATATTTT

d_gene: TRBD2
abundance: once
j_gene: TRBJ2-7
v_gene: TRBV4-2
CDR3aa: CASSRSGTSYEQYF
CDR3nt: TGTGCCAGCAGCCGGAGCGGGACGTCCTACGAGCAGTACTTC

d_gene: .
abundance: .
j_gene: TRBJ1-2
v_gene: TRBV4-1
CDR3aa: CASSQDGRRGYTF
CDR3nt: TGCGCCAGCAGCCAAGATGGACGGAGGGGCTACACCTTC

d_gene: TRBD2
abundance: .
j_gene: TRBJ2-1
v_gene: TRBV7-8
CDR3aa: CASSPGLAGPIEQFF
CDR3nt: TGTGCCAGCAGCCCCGGACTAGCGGGGCCAATCGAGCAGTTCTTC

d_gene: TRBD2
abundance: .
j_gene: TRBJ2-2
v_gene: TRBV11-2
CDR3aa: CASSLGGYTGELFF
CDR3nt: TGTGCCAGCAGCTTGGGGGGGTACACCGGGGAGCTGTTTTTT

d_gene: .
abundance: .
j_gene: TRBJ2-7
v_gene: TRBV11-3
CDR3aa: CASSLAGDRAEQYF
CDR3nt: TGTGCCAGCAGCTTAGCCGGGGACCGGGCCGAGCAGTACTTC

d_gene: TRBD1
abundance: .
j_gene: TRBJ1-5
v_gene: TRBV5-6
CDR3aa: CASSLGQGVGQPQHF
CDR3nt: TGTGCCAGCAGCTTGGGGCAGGGGGTCGGTCAGCCCCAGCATTTT

d_gene: .
abundance: .
j_gene: TRBJ1-6
v_gene: TRBV28
CDR3aa: CASNPTIRGGHNSPLHF
CDR3nt: TGTGCCAGCAATCCTACTATACGGGGAGGGCATAATTCACCCCTCCACTTT

d_gene: .
abundance: .
j_gene: TRBJ1-2
v_gene: TRBV12-3/TRBV12-4
CDR3aa: CASSKDTF
CDR3nt: TGTGCCAGCAGTAAGGACACCTTC

d_gene: TRBD1
abundance: once
j_gene: TRBJ1-5
v_gene: TRBV11-3
CDR3aa: CASSLTGDSNQPQHF
CDR3nt: TGTGCCAGCAGCTTGACAGGGGATAGCAATCAGCCCCAGCATTTT

d_gene: .
abundance: .
j_gene: TRBJ1-4
v_gene: TRBV6-5
CDR3aa: CASSYRGVEGEKLFF
CDR3nt: TGTGCCAGCAGTTACAGGGGAGTAGAAGGTGAAAAACTGTTTTTT

d_gene: .
abundance: .
j_gene: TRBJ1-1
v_gene: TRBV25-1
CDR3aa: CASSEYRQGIAFF
CDR3nt: TGTGCCAGCAGTGAATATAGGCAGGGGATAGCTTTCTTT

d_gene: .
abundance: .
j_gene: TRBJ2-1
v_gene: TRBV5-1
CDR3aa: CASTFKTGTPTDNEQFF
CDR3nt: TGCGCCAGCACCTTTAAGACCGGGACTCCAACCGACAATGAGCAGTTCTTC